What follows is one T cell receptor (beta chain) and its context. The antigen it binds to is not known. Base qualities were left out, and no much larger clone turns up one base away. The data stem from a study of blood T cell repertoires in COVID-19 (dated by TCRdb to about 2020). Study-level background: Samples covering the acute and convalescent phases of COVID-19 were provided by collaborators in the United States, Italy and Spain. The material from the prospective study consisted of cDNA or gDNA derived from T cells, B-cell-depleted T cells, or PBMCs. Subjects who had been exposed to COVID-19, were actively infected with it, or had recovered from it provided the deeply sampled blood TCRbeta repertoires that made up the dataset. The repertoires were made available in a free public database intended to serve as a resource for research on the immune response to SARS-CoV-2. The samples were drawn from the first 160 participants of the ongoing ImmuneRACE study and from 1,254 subjects provided by 6 global collaborators. Nearly every sample came with metadata listing a de-identified subject ID, COVID-19 status, age in years and sex. Where HLA class I and class II types were available, the types were taken from metadata supplied by the sample provider, not from assay-based typing. Study-wide findings and limitations: Clinical and demographic metadata were provided uncurated, with the amount varying by source and participant.

Participants in the prospective study were aged about 18 to 90 years, lived in 20 to 25 United States geographic areas, and enrolled through a virtual design. In the prospective study, cohorts were assigned on the basis of participant-reported clinical history obtained from a screening survey and a study questionnaire. ImmuneRACE Cohort 3 recovered participants were defined by two consecutive negative NP/OP PCR tests, healthcare professional clearance, or symptom resolution. In the prospective study, whole blood, serum and a nasopharyngeal or oropharyngeal swab were collected from each participant by mobile phlebotomists. Prospective study participants could optionally give additional blood draws and questionnaires over an approximately 2-month period. Blood samples from the prospective study were shipped frozen or at room temperature prior to DNA extraction. TCRbeta CDR3 regions were amplified from genomic DNA by means of the immunoSEQ Assay, a bias-controlled multiplex PCR. The authors processed their data as follows. The number of nucleated cells in each sample was estimated by amplification of reference gene primers within the assay. To quantify the absolute abundance of each unique TCRbeta CDR3 rearrangement, sequence reads were collapsed and filtered. Productive Simpson clonality was computed per sample as the square root of Simpson's diversity index over productive rearrangements. Not all clones reach the TCRdb copy of this immuneACCESS table, which keeps in-frame sequences only. Checked studies attribute under half of the gap to unresolved V genes and leave the rest unexplained. V and J calls and clone size are copied from that table; D and trimming were computed from the DNA. The sample table lists 110,000 to 150,000 clones, around 85% of them with a count of one. 6.2% of the sample belongs to the ten largest clones.

From its cysteine to its phenylalanine, the CDR3 spans 15 amino acids. Just CDR3 DNA is preserved here, 45 bases in frame from base 1. Here V drops 5 bases and J drops 5 bases, and the junction holds 9 bases not matched to any gene. For CDR1 and CDR2, the germline V gene lists ENHRY and SYGVKD. Sequencing used PBMCs or T cells enriched from blood (not recorded which). The rearranged chain carries TRBV10-3 and TRBJ2-1, and 7 junctional nucleotides match TRBD2. This sequence originates from a woman aged 35 to 49 who had recovered from COVID-19. Here the CDR3 is given as CAISLAGGRDNEQFF. Read as DNA, the sequence is TGTGCCATCAGTTTAGCGGGCGGAAGGGACAATGAGCAGTTCTTC.